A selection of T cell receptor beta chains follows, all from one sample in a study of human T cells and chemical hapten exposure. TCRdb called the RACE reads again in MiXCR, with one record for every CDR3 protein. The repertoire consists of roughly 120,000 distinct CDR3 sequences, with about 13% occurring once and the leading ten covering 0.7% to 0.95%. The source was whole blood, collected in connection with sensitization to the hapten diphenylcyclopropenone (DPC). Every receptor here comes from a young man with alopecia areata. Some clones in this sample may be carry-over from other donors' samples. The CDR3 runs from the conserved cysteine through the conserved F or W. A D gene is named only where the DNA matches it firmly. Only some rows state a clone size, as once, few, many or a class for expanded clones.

TGTGCCAGCAGTGCAGGGTATAATTCACCCCTCCACTTT,CASSAGYNSPLHF,TRBJ1-6,-,-,TRBV6-4
TGCGCCAGCAGCCAAGATGGAACAGCTGTGGGAGATACGCAGTATTTT,CASSQDGTAVGDTQYF,TRBJ2-3,-,-,TRBV4-1
TGCAGTGCTAGAGATAGTCGACAGCCTGGAAACACCATATATTTT,CSARDSRQPGNTIYF,TRBJ1-3,-,-,TRBV20-1
TGTGCCAGCAGCTTAGAAACAGGGCCGAAGACAGATACGCAGTATTTT,CASSLETGPKTDTQYF,TRBJ2-3,-,-,TRBV7-9
TGTGCCAGCAGTCCTACTAACTTTGTAGGCACAGATACGCAGTATTTT,CASSPTNFVGTDTQYF,TRBJ2-3,-,-,TRBV27
TGCGCCAGCAGTGGATCTACGGGACTAGCGAGTTCTAAGCAGTACTTC,CASSGSTGLASSKQYF,TRBJ2-7,-,TRBD2,TRBV10-1
TGTGCCAGCAGTTTAAAAGCGGGGGTTGATACGCAGTATTTT,CASSLKAGVDTQYF,TRBJ2-3,few,TRBD2,TRBV12-3/TRBV12-4
TGCGCCAGCAGCTTGGACGGGCTAACTAATGAAAAACTGTTTTTT,CASSLDGLTNEKLFF,TRBJ1-4,few,-,TRBV5-1
TGTGCCAGCAGCTCCTCCGGGACTAGCATAGTCGATGAGCAGTTCTTC,CASSSSGTSIVDEQFF,TRBJ2-1,few,TRBD2,TRBV7-9
TGCGCCAGCAGGCAAGCAGCGAATCAAGAGACCCAGTACTTC,CASRQAANQETQYF,TRBJ2-5,few,-,TRBV5-1
TGCAGCGGGGACAGGGGGAACACTGAAGCTTTCTTT,CSGDRGNTEAFF,TRBJ1-1,few,TRBD1,TRBV29-1
TGCGCCAGCAGTGAGGCGACAGGGAACACCGGGGAGCTGTTTTTT,CASSEATGNTGELFF,TRBJ2-2,-,-,TRBV10-2
TGTGCCAGTCGTCTGGACAGGGGGACCGGGGAGCTGTTTTTT,CASRLDRGTGELFF,TRBJ2-2,-,TRBD1,TRBV19
TGTGCCAGCAGTTCGTCCGGAACCACGCAGTATTTT,CASSSSGTTQYF,TRBJ2-3,many,-,TRBV12-3/TRBV12-4
TGTGCCAGCAGTACCGGGACAGAAAAAAACATTCAGTACTTC,CASSTGTEKNIQYF,TRBJ2-4,many,TRBD1,TRBV12-3/TRBV12-4
TGCGCCAGCTGCAAGGGCCGGAGCACAGATACGCAGTATTTT,CASCKGRSTDTQYF,TRBJ2-3,few,-,TRBV10-2
TGTGCCAACAGGCCACAGGGGCTGAGCTCCTACAATGAGCAGTTCTTC,CANRPQGLSSYNEQFF,TRBJ2-1,-,TRBD1,TRBV6-5
TGTGCCAGCAGCTTAGATCTATCGGCTCCAGATCTCACAGATACGCAGTATTTT,CASSLDLSAPDLTDTQYF,TRBJ2-3,-,-,TRBV11-2
TGTGCCACCAGTGATTTTGGAAGGTTGCAGTACTTC,CATSDFGRLQYF,TRBJ2-7,-,-,TRBV24-1
TGTGCCAGCAGTTTATTGGGCAGCGGGGGCACAGATACGCAGTATTTT,CASSLLGSGGTDTQYF,TRBJ2-3,-,TRBD2,TRBV27
TGCAGTGCTAGACCCCTGTCAGGTGGGAATCAGCCCCAGCATTTT,CSARPLSGGNQPQHF,TRBJ1-5,-,-,TRBV20-1
TGTGCCAGCAGCGTAGAGGGGCAAGGGAATCCTTATTCACCCCTCCACTTT,CASSVEGQGNPYSPLHF,TRBJ1-6,few,-,TRBV7-9
TGTGCCACCAGTGAGGCAGACAGGGTATTCACTGAAGCTTTCTTT,CATSEADRVFTEAFF,TRBJ1-1,few,TRBD1,TRBV24-1
TGTGCCAGCAGTCCCAGGGGACGCCTGAGTAACTATGGCTACACCTTC,CASSPRGRLSNYGYTF,TRBJ1-2,-,-,TRBV28
TGTGCCAGCAGTGAAGGACTTAGGAGGACAGGGTCCTTCGGTACTGAAGCTTTCTTT,CASSEGLRRTGSFGTEAFF,TRBJ1-1,few,TRBD1,TRBV6-1
TGCAGCGTTGGTATCCGGCGGACAGCCTACAATGAGCAGTTCTTC,CSVGIRRTAYNEQFF,TRBJ2-1,few,-,TRBV29-1
TGTGCCAGCAGCTTAAACTTAGGAGGCGATACGCAGTATTTT,CASSLNLGGDTQYF,TRBJ2-3,few,-,TRBV11-2
TGCAGCGTTGGGTACCCCTATGGCTACACCTTC,CSVGYPYGYTF,TRBJ1-2,few,-,TRBV29-1
TGTGCCAGCAGTTACTCCCGGCAGTCTTATGGCTACACCTTC,CASSYSRQSYGYTF,TRBJ1-2,-,-,TRBV6-5
TGTGCCATCAGTGTGGGACTAGCGACCACAGATACGCAGTATTTT,CAISVGLATTDTQYF,TRBJ2-3,many,TRBD2,TRBV10-3
TGTGCCAGCAGCCAAGTACGAAGCAATCAGCCCCAGCATTTT,CASSQVRSNQPQHF,TRBJ1-5,-,-,TRBV3-1
TGTGCCAGCAGTTACTCTCTCAGGAGGACCTACGAGCAGTACTTC,CASSYSLRRTYEQYF,TRBJ2-7,many,-,TRBV6-2/TRBV6-3
TGTGCCAGCAGCTTAGTTTCGCTGCAGATACAAGAGACCCAGTACTTC,CASSLVSLQIQETQYF,TRBJ2-5,many,-,TRBV7-9
TGCGCCAGCAGCCAATATAGCAATCAGCCCCAGCATTTT,CASSQYSNQPQHF,TRBJ1-5,few,-,TRBV4-1
TGTGCCACCAGTGGGTCTTTCACCGGGGAGCTGTTTTTT,CATSGSFTGELFF,TRBJ2-2,-,-,TRBV24-1
TGCGCCAGCAGCCAAGAGAGAACGTCGTCCTACGAGCAGTACTTC,CASSQERTSSYEQYF,TRBJ2-7,few,-,TRBV4-3
TGTGCCAGCAGGGCACAGGGATGGGCATCAGATACGCAGTATTTT,CASRAQGWASDTQYF,TRBJ2-3,few,-,TRBV12-3/TRBV12-4
TGTGCCAGCAGCTTCCAGGGAAGTAGCTACGAGCAGTACTTC,CASSFQGSSYEQYF,TRBJ2-7,-,-,TRBV7-2
TGTGCCAGCAGATCAGGGGATCTCTCTGGGGCCAACGTCCTGACTTTC,CASRSGDLSGANVLTF,TRBJ2-6,many,-,TRBV6-2/TRBV6-3
TGCAGTGCTAGAGACCTCCCGGGACTAGCGGGGGGGCCGGTAGAGACCCAGTACTTC,CSARDLPGLAGGPVETQYF,TRBJ2-5,few,TRBD2,TRBV20-1
TGTGCCAGCAGTTTAACAGAGACCCAGTACTTC,CASSLTETQYF,TRBJ2-5,many,-,TRBV6-6
TGTGCCAGCAGCTTAAGGACCCTCACAGATACGCAGTATTTT,CASSLRTLTDTQYF,TRBJ2-3,many,-,TRBV13
TGTGCCAGCAGTTTTGTAACCGGGTATGAGCAGTACTTC,CASSFVTGYEQYF,TRBJ2-7,few,-,TRBV12-3/TRBV12-4
TGTGCCAGCAGTATCGGGACAGGGGCCGGGGAGCTGTTTTTT,CASSIGTGAGELFF,TRBJ2-2,few,TRBD1,TRBV28
TGTGCCAGCAGTAGAGACAGGGTCTCCTACGAGCAGTACTTC,CASSRDRVSYEQYF,TRBJ2-7,few,TRBD1,TRBV25-1